This TCR beta chain was sequenced in a study of CD4 T cells in relation to SARS-CoV-2 and coronaviruses. Note on this clone: Antigen unknown.

The unexposed donors gave CD4+ T cells in about 2010-2019, prior to COVID-19. Isolation of CD4+ T cells took place after about 9 days in culture. Germline-derived CDR1 and CDR2 are SGHTA and FQGNSA. V lost 5 bases and J lost 4, with 15 bases in between. This CDR3 region has 15 residues. The assay was immunoSEQ multiplex PCR, and TCRdb's table has in-frame clones only and misses some. The sample holds around 20,000 clones; about 60% are singletons and the top ten take roughly 11%. The sequenced material came from CD4+ T cells from PBMCs, cultured in vitro. The J gene is TRBJ1-3, the V gene TRBV7-2; D remains unclear. The TCR originated in a human donor in good health. This chain's CDR3 is CASSLQLTVGNTIYF. As DNA, the CDR3 is TGTGCCAGCAGCCTCCAGTTGACCGTGGGAAACACCATATATTTT.